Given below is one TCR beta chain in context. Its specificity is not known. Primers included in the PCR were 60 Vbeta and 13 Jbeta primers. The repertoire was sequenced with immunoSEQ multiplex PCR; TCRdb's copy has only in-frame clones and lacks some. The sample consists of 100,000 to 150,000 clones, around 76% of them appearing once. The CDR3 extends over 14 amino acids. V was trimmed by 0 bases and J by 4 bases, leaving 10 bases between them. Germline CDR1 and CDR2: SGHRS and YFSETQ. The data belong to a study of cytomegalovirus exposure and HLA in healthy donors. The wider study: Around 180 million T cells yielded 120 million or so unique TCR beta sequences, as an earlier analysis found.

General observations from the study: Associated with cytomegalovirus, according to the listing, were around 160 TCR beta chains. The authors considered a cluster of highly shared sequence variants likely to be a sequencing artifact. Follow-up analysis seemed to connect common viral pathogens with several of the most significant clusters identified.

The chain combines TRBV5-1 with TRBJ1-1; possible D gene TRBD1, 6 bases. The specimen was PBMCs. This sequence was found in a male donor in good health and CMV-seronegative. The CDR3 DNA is TGCGCCAGCAGCTTGGTTCGGGGGGCCACTGAAGCTTTCTTT. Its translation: CASSLVRGATEAFF.